The rows below give T cell receptor beta chains drawn from one sample of a study of CD8 T cells in ankylosing spondylitis. MiXCR, applied by TCRdb to the 5' RACE reads, yields one record per CDR3 protein. This table holds some 220,000 distinct CDR3 sequences, approximately 10% found once. Sequenced input: blood, either unsorted or a sorted T cell fraction (not recorded which). The source is a male donor with ankylosing spondylitis or in good health (not recorded which). Each CDR3 is given with its conserved first and last residue. D genes are given only for firm matches. Clone size appears in some rows only: once, few, many, or a class for an expanded clone.

clone_size: few; d_call: -; v_call: TRBV7-2; j_call: TRBJ1-1; cdr3_aa: CASSIGRAPEAFF; cdr3_nt: TGTGCCAGCTCCATTGGCAGGGCCCCTGAAGCTTTCTTT
clone_size: -; d_call: TRBD1; v_call: TRBV19; j_call: TRBJ2-7; cdr3_aa: CASSTTGTGAYEQYF; cdr3_nt: TGTGCCAGTAGTACCACCGGGACAGGCGCGTACGAGCAGTACTTC
clone_size: -; d_call: -; v_call: TRBV4-2; j_call: TRBJ2-7; cdr3_aa: CASSQERGHQQYF; cdr3_nt: TGTGCCAGCAGCCAAGAGAGGGGTCACCAACAGTACTTC
clone_size: many; d_call: -; v_call: TRBV20-1; j_call: TRBJ1-2; cdr3_aa: CSATPQPPGGYTF; cdr3_nt: TGCAGTGCAACCCCGCAGCCCCCGGGAGGCTACACCTTC
clone_size: many; d_call: TRBD1; v_call: TRBV27; j_call: TRBJ1-1; cdr3_aa: CASSLSWTGDTEAFF; cdr3_nt: TGTGCCAGCAGTTTATCCTGGACAGGTGACACTGAAGCTTTCTTT
clone_size: many; d_call: TRBD1; v_call: TRBV20-1; j_call: TRBJ1-5; cdr3_aa: CSATGQDNQPQHF; cdr3_nt: TGCAGTGCCACGGGACAGGACAATCAGCCCCAGCATTTT
clone_size: few; d_call: -; v_call: TRBV7-9; j_call: TRBJ2-1; cdr3_aa: CASSSTSRSYNEQFF; cdr3_nt: TGTGCCAGCAGCTCTACTAGTCGCTCCTACAATGAGCAGTTCTTC
clone_size: many; d_call: TRBD2; v_call: TRBV7-2; j_call: TRBJ2-1; cdr3_aa: CASSPFRGGISYNEQFF; cdr3_nt: TGTGCCAGCAGCCCTTTCCGGGGGGGAATATCCTACAATGAGCAGTTCTTC
clone_size: few; d_call: TRBD2; v_call: TRBV5-4; j_call: TRBJ2-3; cdr3_aa: CASSLGLAGPLLRTDTQYF; cdr3_nt: TGTGCCAGCAGCTTGGGACTAGCGGGGCCCCTTTTACGCACAGATACGCAGTATTTT
clone_size: many; d_call: TRBD2; v_call: TRBV20-1; j_call: TRBJ2-2; cdr3_aa: CSARPTSGSSTGELFF; cdr3_nt: TGCAGTGCTAGACCCACTAGCGGGAGCAGCACCGGGGAGCTGTTTTTT
clone_size: -; d_call: -; v_call: TRBV3-1; j_call: TRBJ1-1; cdr3_aa: CASSQVGGFRTEAFF; cdr3_nt: TGTGCCAGCAGCCAAGTAGGAGGGTTCAGGACTGAAGCTTTCTTT
clone_size: many; d_call: -; v_call: TRBV5-1; j_call: TRBJ1-5; cdr3_aa: CASSLTDSRNQPQHF; cdr3_nt: TGCGCCAGCAGCTTGACCGACAGCAGAAATCAGCCCCAGCATTTT
clone_size: many; d_call: -; v_call: TRBV27; j_call: TRBJ1-5; cdr3_aa: CASSPFTGNQPQHF; cdr3_nt: TGTGCCAGCAGTCCCTTCACGGGCAATCAGCCCCAGCATTTT
clone_size: many; d_call: TRBD2; v_call: TRBV7-9; j_call: TRBJ2-7; cdr3_aa: CASRSGTSSYEQYF; cdr3_nt: TGTGCCAGCAGATCAGGGACTAGCTCCTACGAGCAGTACTTC
clone_size: many; d_call: -; v_call: TRBV20-1; j_call: TRBJ2-1; cdr3_aa: CSATLSYNEQFF; cdr3_nt: TGCAGTGCCACCCTATCTTACAATGAGCAGTTCTTC
clone_size: many; d_call: TRBD2; v_call: TRBV10-3; j_call: TRBJ2-1; cdr3_aa: CAISAGGSNEQFF; cdr3_nt: TGTGCCATCAGTGCGGGAGGGAGTAATGAGCAGTTCTTC
clone_size: many; d_call: TRBD1; v_call: TRBV20-1; j_call: TRBJ1-6; cdr3_aa: CSAGDSYNSPLHF; cdr3_nt: TGCAGTGCTGGGGACAGTTATAATTCACCCCTCCACTTT
clone_size: -; d_call: -; v_call: TRBV15; j_call: TRBJ1-2; cdr3_aa: CATSSLRKTAEGYTF; cdr3_nt: TGTGCCACCAGCTCATTAAGAAAAACAGCGGAGGGCTACACCTTC
clone_size: -; d_call: TRBD1; v_call: TRBV5-1; j_call: TRBJ2-7; cdr3_aa: CASSSGTGGEQYF; cdr3_nt: TGCGCCAGCAGCTCCGGGACAGGAGGCGAGCAGTACTTC
clone_size: many; d_call: -; v_call: TRBV5-1; j_call: TRBJ2-7; cdr3_aa: CASSLGEGGFYEQYF; cdr3_nt: TGCGCCAGCAGCTTGGGTGAGGGCGGATTCTACGAGCAGTACTTC
clone_size: -; d_call: -; v_call: TRBV20-1; j_call: TRBJ1-2; cdr3_aa: CCARNLLSPSGGAHGYTF; cdr3_nt: TGCTGTGCTAGAAACCTTCTTTCTCCGAGCGGGGGCGCGCATGGCTACACCTTC
clone_size: few; d_call: -; v_call: TRBV7-6; j_call: TRBJ1-1; cdr3_aa: CASSLGDRPTEAFF; cdr3_nt: TGTGCCAGCAGCTTAGGAGACAGGCCCACTGAAGCTTTCTTT
clone_size: many; d_call: TRBD1; v_call: TRBV7-9; j_call: TRBJ2-3; cdr3_aa: CASSVGDRANTDTQYF; cdr3_nt: TGTGCCAGCAGCGTAGGGGACAGGGCCAATACAGATACGCAGTATTTT